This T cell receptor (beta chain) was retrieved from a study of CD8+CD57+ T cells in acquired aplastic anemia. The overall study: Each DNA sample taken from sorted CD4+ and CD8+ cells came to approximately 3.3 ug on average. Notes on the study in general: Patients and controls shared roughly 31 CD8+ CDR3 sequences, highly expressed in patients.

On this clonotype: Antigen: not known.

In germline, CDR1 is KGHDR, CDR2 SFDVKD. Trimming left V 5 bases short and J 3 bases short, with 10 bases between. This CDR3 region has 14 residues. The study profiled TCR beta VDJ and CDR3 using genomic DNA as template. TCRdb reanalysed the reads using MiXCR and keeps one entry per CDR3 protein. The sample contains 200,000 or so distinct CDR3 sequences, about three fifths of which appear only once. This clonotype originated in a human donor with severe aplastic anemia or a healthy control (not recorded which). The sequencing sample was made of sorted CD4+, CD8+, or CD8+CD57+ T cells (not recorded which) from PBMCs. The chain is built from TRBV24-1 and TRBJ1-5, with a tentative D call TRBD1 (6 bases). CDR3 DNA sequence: TGTGCCACCAGTGTAACAGGGAACAATCAGCCCCAGCATTTT. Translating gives CATSVTGNNQPQHF.